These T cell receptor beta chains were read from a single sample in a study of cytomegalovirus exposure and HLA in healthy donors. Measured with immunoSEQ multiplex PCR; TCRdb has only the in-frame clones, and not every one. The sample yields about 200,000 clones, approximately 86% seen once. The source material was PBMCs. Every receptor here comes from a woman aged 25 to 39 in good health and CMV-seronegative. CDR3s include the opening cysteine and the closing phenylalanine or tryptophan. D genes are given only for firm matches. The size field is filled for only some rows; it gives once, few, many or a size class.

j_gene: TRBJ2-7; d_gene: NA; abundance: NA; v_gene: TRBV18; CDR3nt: TGTGCCAGCTCACGCGAGAGCAGGGAAGCTTACGAGCAGTACTTC; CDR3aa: CASSRESREAYEQYF
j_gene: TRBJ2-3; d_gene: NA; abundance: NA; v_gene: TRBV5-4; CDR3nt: TGTGCCAGCAGCTTGCCGCCTAGCCAAGATACGCAGTATTTT; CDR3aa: CASSLPPSQDTQYF
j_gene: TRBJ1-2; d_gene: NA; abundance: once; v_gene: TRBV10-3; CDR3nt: TGTGCCATCACGTCCGTCCAGAACTATGGCTACACCTTC; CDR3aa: CAITSVQNYGYTF
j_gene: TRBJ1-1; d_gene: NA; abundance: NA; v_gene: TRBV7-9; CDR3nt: TGTGCCAGCAGCTCTGTTGAAGCTTTCTTT; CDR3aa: CASSSVEAFF
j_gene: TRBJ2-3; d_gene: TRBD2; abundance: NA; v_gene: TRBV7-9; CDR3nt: TGTGCCAGCAGCCCAGGAACTAGCGGGAGCACAGATACGCAGTATTTT; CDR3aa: CASSPGTSGSTDTQYF
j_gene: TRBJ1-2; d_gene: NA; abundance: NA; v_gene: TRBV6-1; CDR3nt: TGTGCCAGCAGTGAAGGCCCCATGGTTTCCGTAGACTATGGCTACACCTTC; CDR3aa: CASSEGPMVSVDYGYTF
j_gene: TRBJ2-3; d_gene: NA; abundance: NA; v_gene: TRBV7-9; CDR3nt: TGTGCCAGCAGCTTGGTTACAGTCTCAGATACGCAGTATTTT; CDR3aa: CASSLVTVSDTQYF
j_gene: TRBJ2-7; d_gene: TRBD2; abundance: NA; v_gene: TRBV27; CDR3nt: TGTGCCAGCAGTATCCAAGCGGGGGACCCTCACGAGCAGTACTTC; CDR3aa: CASSIQAGDPHEQYF
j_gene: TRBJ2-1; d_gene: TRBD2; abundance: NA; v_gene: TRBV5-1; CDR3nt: TGCGCCAGCGCACTAGCGGCCGAATACAATGAGCAGTTCTTC; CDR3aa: CASALAAEYNEQFF
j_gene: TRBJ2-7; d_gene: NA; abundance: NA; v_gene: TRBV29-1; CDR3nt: TGCAGCGTTGGACAACCCTACGAGCAGTACTTC; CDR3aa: CSVGQPYEQYF
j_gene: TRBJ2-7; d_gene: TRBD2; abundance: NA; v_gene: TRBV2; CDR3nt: TGTGCCAGCAGTGAAGGGACTAGCGATGACGAGCAGTACTTC; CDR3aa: CASSEGTSDDEQYF
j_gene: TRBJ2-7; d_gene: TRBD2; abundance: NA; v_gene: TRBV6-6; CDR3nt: TGTGCCAGCAGTTACTCGACTAGCTGGGGCTACGAGCAGTACTTC; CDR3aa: CASSYSTSWGYEQYF
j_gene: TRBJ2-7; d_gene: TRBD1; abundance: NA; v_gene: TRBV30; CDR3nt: TGTGCCTGGAGCCACCGGGACAGCATCTCCTACGAGCAGTACTTC; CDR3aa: CAWSHRDSISYEQYF
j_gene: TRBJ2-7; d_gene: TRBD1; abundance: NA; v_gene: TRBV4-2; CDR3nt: TGTGCCAGCAGCCACGGGACAGGGAACTACGAGCAGTACTTC; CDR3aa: CASSHGTGNYEQYF
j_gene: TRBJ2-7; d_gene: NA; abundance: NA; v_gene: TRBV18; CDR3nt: TGTGCCAGCTCACCAACAGCAGGGTACTACGAGCAGTACTTC; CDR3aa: CASSPTAGYYEQYF
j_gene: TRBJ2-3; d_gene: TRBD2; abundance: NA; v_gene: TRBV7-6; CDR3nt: TGTGCCAGCAGCTGGACTAGCGGGAGGGCCTGGGGCACAGATACGCAGTATTTT; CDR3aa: CASSWTSGRAWGTDTQYF
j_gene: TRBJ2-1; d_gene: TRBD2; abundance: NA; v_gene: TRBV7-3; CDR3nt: TGTGCCAGCAGCTCTAGCGGTTCCTACAATGAGCAGTTCTTC; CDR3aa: CASSSSGSYNEQFF
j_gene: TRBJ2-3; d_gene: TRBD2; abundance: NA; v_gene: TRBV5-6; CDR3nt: TGTGCCAGCAGCCCCATGGGGGGGATTCTCACAGATACGCAGTATTTT; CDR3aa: CASSPMGGILTDTQYF
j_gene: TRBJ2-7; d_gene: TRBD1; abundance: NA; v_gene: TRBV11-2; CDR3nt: TGTGCCAGCAGCTCCATCGTCGGACAGGGACCCTACGAGCAGTACTTC; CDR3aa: CASSSIVGQGPYEQYF
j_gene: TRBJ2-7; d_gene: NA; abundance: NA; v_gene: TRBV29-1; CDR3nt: TGCAGCGTTGGATCAGACGAGCAGTACTTC; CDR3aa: CSVGSDEQYF
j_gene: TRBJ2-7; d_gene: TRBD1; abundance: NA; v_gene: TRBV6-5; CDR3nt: TGTGCCAGCAGAAACCCGGGACAGGGGGAGCAGTACTTC; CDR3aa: CASRNPGQGEQYF
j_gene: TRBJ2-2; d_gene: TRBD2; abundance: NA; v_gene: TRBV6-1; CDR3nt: TGTGCCAGCAGGACTAGCGGGGGGGCTGGGGAGATGTTTTTT; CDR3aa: CASRTSGGAGEMFF
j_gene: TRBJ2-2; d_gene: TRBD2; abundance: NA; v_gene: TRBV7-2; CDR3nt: TGTGCCAGCAGGTCACCGGGACTAGCTTCCCGAGTTGGCGGGGAGCTGTTTTTT; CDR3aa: CASRSPGLASRVGGELFF
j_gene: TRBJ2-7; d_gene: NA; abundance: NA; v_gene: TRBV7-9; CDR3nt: TGTGCCAGCAGCTCGCAAGGTGAGGCCTACGAGCAGTACTTC; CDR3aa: CASSSQGEAYEQYF
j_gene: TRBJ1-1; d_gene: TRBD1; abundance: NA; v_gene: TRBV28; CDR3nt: TGTGCCAGCAGTCCAGATCCGGACAGGGGGATTGAAGCTTTCTTT; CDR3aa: CASSPDPDRGIEAFF
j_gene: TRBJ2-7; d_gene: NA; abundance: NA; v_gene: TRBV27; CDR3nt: TGTGCCAGCAGAGACAGGCTAACCTACGAGCAGTACTTC; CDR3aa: CASRDRLTYEQYF
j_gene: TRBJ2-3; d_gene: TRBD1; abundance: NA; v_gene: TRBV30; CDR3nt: TGTGCCTGGAGTGGGACAGGGTCACTGGCAGAGCCGCAGTATTTT; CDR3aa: CAWSGTGSLAEPQYF
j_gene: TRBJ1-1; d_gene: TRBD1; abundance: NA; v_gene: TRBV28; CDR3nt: TGTGCCAGCAGGCCGAAGGGGGCGGCTGAAGCTTTCTTT; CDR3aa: CASRPKGAAEAFF
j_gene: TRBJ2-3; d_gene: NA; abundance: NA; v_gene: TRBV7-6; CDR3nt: TGTGCCAGCAGCTTAGCGCCTAGCCCCCGGAGGACAGATACGCAGTATTTT; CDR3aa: CASSLAPSPRRTDTQYF
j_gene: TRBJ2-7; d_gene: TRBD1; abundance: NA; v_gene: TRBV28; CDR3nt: TGTGCCAGCACCAAAGCCGGGACAGGGTTCATCCTATCATACGAGCAGTACTTC; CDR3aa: CASTKAGTGFILSYEQYF
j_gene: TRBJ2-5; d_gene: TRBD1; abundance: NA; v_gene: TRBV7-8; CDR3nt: TGTGCCAGCAGCCCCCTGACAGGGGTGGGAGAGACCCAGTACTTC; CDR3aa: CASSPLTGVGETQYF
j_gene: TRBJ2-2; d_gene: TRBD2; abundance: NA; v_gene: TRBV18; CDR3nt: TGTGCCAGCTCCGCCCGGGGGGTATCCGTCGGGGAGCTGTTTTTT; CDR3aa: CASSARGVSVGELFF
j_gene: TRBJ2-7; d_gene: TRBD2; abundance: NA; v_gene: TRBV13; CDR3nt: TGTGCCAGCAGCTTAGGGCGACTAGCGGACTCCTACGAGCAGTACTTC; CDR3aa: CASSLGRLADSYEQYF
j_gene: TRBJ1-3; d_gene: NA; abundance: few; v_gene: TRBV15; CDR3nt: TGTGCCACCAGCAGAGATTATATCGACAGCCCCAGATCTGGAAACACCATATATTTT; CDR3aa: CATSRDYIDSPRSGNTIYF
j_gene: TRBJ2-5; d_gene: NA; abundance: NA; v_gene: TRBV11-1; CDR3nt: TGTGCCAGCAGCTTAGTAGGGCAGGGTGAGACCCAGTACTTC; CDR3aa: CASSLVGQGETQYF
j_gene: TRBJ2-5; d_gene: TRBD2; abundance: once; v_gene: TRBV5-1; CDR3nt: TGCGCCAGCAGCTTGGAGGGCAGGGAGGGAAAGACCCAGTACTTC; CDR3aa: CASSLEGREGKTQYF
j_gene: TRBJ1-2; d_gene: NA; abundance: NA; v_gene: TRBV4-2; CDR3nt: TGTGCCAGCAGCCAAGACAGGGCCGCCTATGGCTACACCTTC; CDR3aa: CASSQDRAAYGYTF
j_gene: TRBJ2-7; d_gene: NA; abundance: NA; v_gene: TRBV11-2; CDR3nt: TGTGCCAGCAGCTTAGGGGCGACTAGCTCCTACGAGCAGTACTTC; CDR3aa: CASSLGATSSYEQYF
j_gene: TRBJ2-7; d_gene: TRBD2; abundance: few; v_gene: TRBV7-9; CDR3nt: TGTGCCAGCAGAGATAGCGGGATTGACGAGCAGTACTTC; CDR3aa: CASRDSGIDEQYF
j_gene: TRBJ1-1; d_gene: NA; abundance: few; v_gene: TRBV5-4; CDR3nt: TGTGCCAGCAGCTTTGGCCTCGTGGGGGCCACTGAAGCTTTCTTT; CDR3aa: CASSFGLVGATEAFF
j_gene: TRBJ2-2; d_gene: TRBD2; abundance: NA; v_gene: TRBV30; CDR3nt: TGTGCCTGGAGTGTATTAAGGTTGCTAGCGGGGGGAAACACCGGGGAGCTGTTTTTT; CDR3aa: CAWSVLRLLAGGNTGELFF
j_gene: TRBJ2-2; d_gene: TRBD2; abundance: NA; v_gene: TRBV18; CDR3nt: TGTGCCAGCTCACCAGCGGGAGTGGCCACCGGGGAGCTGTTTTTT; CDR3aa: CASSPAGVATGELFF
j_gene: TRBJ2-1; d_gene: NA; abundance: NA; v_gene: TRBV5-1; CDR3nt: TGCGCCAGCAGCTTGAGAAGGCCCGGCGGCAATGAGCAGTTCTTC; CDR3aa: CASSLRRPGGNEQFF
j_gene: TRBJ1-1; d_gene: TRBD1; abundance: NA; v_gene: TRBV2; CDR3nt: TGTGCCAGCCGACAGGGACCGAACACTGAAGCTTTCTTT; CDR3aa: CASRQGPNTEAFF
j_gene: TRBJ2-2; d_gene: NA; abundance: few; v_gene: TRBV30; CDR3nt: TGTGCCTGGAGTGAGCAGAACACCGGGGAGCTGTTTTTT; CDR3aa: CAWSEQNTGELFF
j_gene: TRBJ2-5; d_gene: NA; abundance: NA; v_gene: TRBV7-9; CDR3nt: TGTGCCAGCAGCACGACAGGCCTCCAAGAGACCCAGTACTTC; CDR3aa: CASSTTGLQETQYF
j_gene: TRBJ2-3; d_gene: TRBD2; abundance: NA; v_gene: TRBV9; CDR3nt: TGTGCCAGCAGCGTAGGACTAGCGGGGGGGCTAACAGATACGCAGTATTTT; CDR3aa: CASSVGLAGGLTDTQYF
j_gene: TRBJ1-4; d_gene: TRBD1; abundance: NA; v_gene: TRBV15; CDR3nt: TGTGCCACCATCTCGGGACAGTTTAATGAAAAACTGTTTTTT; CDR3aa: CATISGQFNEKLFF